This T cell receptor (beta chain) is from a study of breast tumors, draining lymph nodes, adjacent tissues. This CDR3 spans 11 amino acids. The V gene lost 0 bases and the J gene lost 10 bases, with 7 bases spanning the gap. Germline V CDR1 and CDR2: SGHKS, YYEKEE (reference sequence). Samples came from axillary lymph nodes draining the breast cancer. TCRdb independently ran MiXCR on the multiplex PCR reads; one entry per CDR3 protein. The data hold about 180,000 distinct CDR3 sequences, with 30% to 35% observed a single time. Regarding this clonotype: A much larger clone is a single base away; this may be a read error.

The chain couples TRBV5-5 to TRBJ1-2; D ambiguous. The sample taken for sequencing was axillary lymph node tissue. The receptor's source is a female donor with breast cancer. Some clones in this sample may be carry-over from other donors' samples. The CDR3 spells CASSLDMAYTF. In DNA, the CDR3 is TGTGCCAGCAGCTTGGATATGGCCTACACCTTC.